This T cell receptor beta chain was sequenced for a study of cytotoxic CD8 clonotypes in ibrutinib-treated CLL. Study-wide context: Response samples were taken after a median of about 11 months on treatment, range 6 to 36.

Germline lookup yields CDR1 SGHTA and CDR2 FQGNSA. Trimming removed 3 bases from V and 0 bases from J, with 10 bases in between. The CDR3 covers 15 residues. Sequenced by immunoSEQ multiplex PCR; TCRdb stores in-frame clones only, minus some. The repertoire holds about 50,000 clones, with roughly 83% as singletons. Findings and limits, study-wide: Baseline-level clonality went beyond age-matched healthy donors and moved in step with circulating CD8+ T-cell counts.

Remarks on this clone: What it recognizes is unknown.

The material sequenced was PBMCs, taken after 24 months of ibrutinib treatment. This receptor was obtained from a human donor with chronic lymphocytic leukemia. J is TRBJ2-3 and V is TRBV7-2; D might be TRBD1 or TRBD2, each matching 5 bases. The CDR3 DNA reads TGTGCCAGCAGCTTTCAGGGAGTAAGCACAGATACGCAGTATTTT. Protein sequence: CASSFQGVSTDTQYF.